This entry lists 20 T cell receptor beta chains sequenced from one sample in a study of early T cells in non-severe SARS-CoV-2 infection. TCRdb reprocessed the 5' RACE reads with MiXCR, giving one entry per CDR3 protein. Seen here are approximately 37,000 distinct CDR3 sequences, approximately 8% observed once, and the top ten hold about an eighth. The sequences come from whole blood, collected at baseline. These receptors originate from an adult who was a healthcare worker with PCR-confirmed SARS-CoV-2 infection or an uninfected control (not recorded which).

At least ten counts were recorded for this clonotype. This sequence joins TRBV12-3 or TRBV12-4 and TRBJ1-5; perhaps TRBD1 as D (6 bases). CDR3 length equals 13 residues. The V gene lost 9 bases and the J gene lost 7 bases, with 16 bases spanning the gap. CDR3 amino acids: CASRQEAWQPQHF. In DNA, the CDR3 is TGTGCCAGTCGACAGGAGGCCTGGCAGCCCCAGCATTTT.

A single count supports this clonotype. This chain joins TRBV6-1 and TRBJ2-5; a possible D gene is TRBD1 (5 bases). Trimming removed 6 bases at V and 7 bases at J, with 18 bases between. This CDR3 is 14 amino acids long. Per germline, CDR1 MNHNS and CDR2 SASEGT. CDR3 DNA: TGTGCCAGCAGCCCCCAAGGTGTCAGGGTGACCCAGTACTTC. It is translated as CASSPQGVRVTQYF.

This clonotype has more than one count but fewer than ten. This may be a read error, as it is one base from a much larger clone. The V call is TRBV6-6, the J call TRBJ1-1; D remains unclear. The CDR3 sequence is 11 residues long. V lost 6 bases and J 3 bases, leaving 5 bases between the germline ends. Looked up from germline, CDR1 is MNHNY and CDR2 is SVGAGI (reference sequence). CDR3 bases: TGTGCCAGCAGCCGAGACACTGAAGCTTTCTTT. Translated: CASSRDTEAFF.

This chain links TRBV10-3 with TRBJ2-2, with D perhaps being TRBD1 or TRBD2 (6 bases each). This CDR3 has 12 residues. The V and J ends lost 10 bases and 7 bases respectively, with 13 bases between them. Per the germline V gene, CDR1 is ENHRY and CDR2 is SYGVKD. CDR3 sequence reads: CATSGGDGELFF. CDR3 DNA sequence: TGTGCCACGTCCGGGGGCGACGGGGAGCTGTTTTTT.

This clonotype has ten or more counts. V is TRBV6-6 and J is TRBJ1-1; tentative D call: TRBD1 (5 bases). Trimming cost V 5 bases and J 1 base, with 14 bases left between them. From germline, CDR1 is MNHNY and CDR2 SVGAGI (reference sequence). The CDR3 consists of 15 residues. CDR3 loop: CASSLAGRENTEAFF. In nucleotides, the CDR3 is TGTGCCAGCAGTCTAGCTGGCAGGGAGAACACTGAAGCTTTCTTT.

There are many counts of this clonotype. This chain links TRBV15 with TRBJ2-1, with TRBD1 matching over 7 bases. In germline, CDR1 is LNHNV, CDR2 YYDKDF (reference sequence). The CDR3 totals 13 residues. V was pared by 5 bases and J by 5 bases, with 3 bases of the junction left unmatched. Here the CDR3 reads CATSEGQNNEQFF. The CDR3 DNA reads TGTGCCACCAGCGAGGGACAGAACAATGAGCAGTTCTTC.

At least ten counts were recorded for this clonotype. This sequence joins TRBV7-6 and TRBJ2-3; TRBD2 agrees at 11 bases. Germline CDR1 is SGHVS and CDR2 is FNYEAQ. CDR3 length: 16 residues. V was pared by 4 bases and J by 5 bases, with 8 bases of the junction left unmatched. CDR3 sequence (DNA): TGTGCCAGCAGCTCCACTAGCGGGGGTACCGGAGATACGCAGTATTTT. Translated: CASSSTSGGTGDTQYF.

There are many counts of this clonotype. The CDR3 bases are TGTGCCAGCAGTGAAGACTCAGAGACCCAGTACTTC. This encodes CASSEDSETQYF. The chain uses TRBV6-1 and TRBJ2-5; D ambiguous. The CDR3 extends over 12 amino acids. V lost 1 base to trimming and J lost 4 bases, with 4 bases between them. Germline V gene data show CDR1 as MNHNS and CDR2 as SASEGT.

In this sample, this clonotype turned up many times. V gene TRBV6-2 or TRBV6-3 combines with J gene TRBJ2-1; no clear D gene. CDR3 size: 15 residues. Trimming removed 5 bases from V and 6 bases from J, with 17 bases in between. CDR1 is MNHEY and CDR2 is SVGEGT in the germline V gene. The CDR3 loop is CASSNPTVLRNEQFF. The CDR3 DNA follows: TGTGCCAGCAGTAACCCGACGGTCCTTCGCAATGAGCAGTTCTTC.

V usage is TRBV7-8 and J usage is TRBJ2-5; 9 nucleotides agree with TRBD2. Per the germline V gene, CDR1 is SGHVS and CDR2 is FQNEAQ. CDR3 length: 16 amino acids. Losses at the gene ends were 5 bases for V and 5 bases for J; bases not matched to a gene: 12. The chain's CDR3 is CASSPILGTSGETQYF. CDR3 sequence (DNA): TGTGCCAGCAGCCCGATCCTAGGAACTAGCGGGGAGACCCAGTACTTC.

This clonotype occurred a few times. The rearrangement joins TRBV5-6 to TRBJ1-1; D is unresolved. In germline, CDR1 is SGHDT, CDR2 YYEEEE. V was cut by 2 bases and J by 1 base, with 9 bases left in between. This CDR3 comprises 14 residues. The CDR3 region is CASSFWAENTEAFF. CDR3 coding DNA: TGTGCCAGCAGCTTTTGGGCGGAGAACACTGAAGCTTTCTTT.

The chain couples TRBV4-1 to TRBJ2-5; D not resolved. Between the trimmed V and J ends, which lost 1 base and 1 base, there was a span of 7 bases. The CDR3 sequence is 14 residues long. The germline V gene encodes CDR1 MGHRA and CDR2 YSYEKL. CDR3 sequence: CASSQVGLQETQYF. The CDR3 DNA reads as TGCGCCAGCAGCCAAGTAGGTCTCCAAGAGACCCAGTACTTC.

This clonotype has just a few counts. The rearrangement uses TRBV21-1 and TRBJ1-5. TRBV21-1 is marked as a pseudogene. This CDR3 is built from 12 residues. The CDR3 region has the DNA TGTGCCAGCAGCACTCACAATCAGCCCCAGCATTTT. It translates to CASSTHNQPQHF.

This clonotype was found a few times. For the CDR3, the DNA is TGTGCCAGCAGCCGGGACAGGGGAGTCCAAGAGACCCAGTACTTC. It encodes CASSRDRGVQETQYF. V usage is TRBV11-2 and J usage is TRBJ2-5; the match to TRBD1 covers 10 bases. This CDR3 is built from 15 residues. The germline V gene encodes CDR1 SGHAT and CDR2 FQNNGV. Losses at the gene ends were 5 bases for V and 1 base for J; bases not matched to a gene: 4. The variable domain in full, with the rest retrieved from reference TRBV11-2 and TRBJ2-5, is EAGVAQSPRYKIIEKRQSVAFWCNPISGHATLYWYQQILGQGPKLLIQFQNNGVVDDSQLPKDRFSAERLKGVDSTLKIQPAKLEDSAVYLCASSRDRGVQETQYFGPGTRLLVL.

This clonotype was counted many times. J is TRBJ1-2 and V is TRBV7-2; D not certain. The CDR3 consists of 12 residues. Per the germline V gene, CDR1 is SGHTA and CDR2 is FQGNSA. V lost 2 bases, J lost 9 bases, and 10 bases lay in between. Here the CDR3 DNA reads TGTGCCAGCAGCTTAAATTCTTATCGCTACACCTTC. Residues: CASSLNSYRYTF.

Remarks on this clonotype: One end of the junction is discordant with germline, which a read error may explain. This chain connects TRBV4-1 to TRBJ1-3, with no clear D. The CDR3 runs to 16 residues. Looked up from germline, CDR1 is MGHRA and CDR2 is YSYEKL. CDR3 sequence (DNA): TGCACCAGCAGCCAAGAACCCAGACCCGATGGAAACACCATATATTTT. Its translation is CTSSQEPRPDGNTIYF.

In this sample, this clonotype turned up many times. This chain connects TRBV19 to TRBJ1-5; D unresolved. This CDR3 has 13 amino acids. V lost 11 bases to trimming and J lost 0 bases, with 11 bases between them. Germline CDR1 is LNHDA and CDR2 is SQIVND (reference sequence). The CDR3 reads CASSPASNQPQHF. The CDR3 coding sequence is TGTGCCTCCTCACCGGCTAGCAATCAGCCCCAGCATTTT.

There are a few counts of this clonotype. J is TRBJ1-5 and V is TRBV7-8; TRBD1 matches 9 bases. V gave up 5 bases and J gave up 0 bases; unmatched junction bases: 11. Germline CDR1 and CDR2: SGHVS and FQNEAQ. There are 18 residues in the CDR3. The CDR3 sequence: CASSPEGQGPYSNQPQHF. The CDR3 DNA reads as TGTGCCAGCAGCCCCGAGGGACAGGGCCCTTATAGCAATCAGCCCCAGCATTTT.

This clonotype has ten or more counts. The chain links TRBV10-2 to TRBJ2-1; 7 nucleotides agree with TRBD1. Trimming removed 7 bases from V and 4 bases from J; junction bases left unmatched: 1. This CDR3 is 12 amino acids long. Germline CDR1 WSHSY, CDR2 SAAADI. The CDR3 DNA follows: TGCGCCAGCACGGACAGGTACAATGAGCAGTTCTTC. Amino acids: CASTDRYNEQFF.

CDR3 region: CASSLDWVLGEQYF. CDR3 sequence (DNA): TGTGCCAGCAGCTTAGACTGGGTCCTAGGAGAGCAGTACTTC. The chain has TRBV7-2 and TRBJ2-7; D call uncertain. Germline-derived CDR1 and CDR2 are SGHTA and FQGNSA. The germline V and J ends were trimmed by 1 base and 7 bases, with 14 bases remaining between them. The CDR3 length is 14 residues.